These 28 T cell receptor beta chains were sequenced from one sample in a study of T and B cells in COVID-19 patients. Blood genomic DNA input for TRB amplification was about 220-500 ng. BIOMED2 TRB-A/B primer pools were used in multiplex TRB PCR. Via MiXCR, TCRdb re-called the multiplex PCR reads, giving one row per CDR3 protein. This sample yields several thousand distinct CDR3 sequences, of which 33% are seen a single time; around 25% belongs to the top ten. What was sequenced was blood. Every receptor here comes from a human donor who had recovered from COVID-19.

Of note for this clonotype: The junction and the germline gene differ at one end; a read error may be behind it. The rearrangement uses TRBV28 and TRBJ2-7; 7 nucleotides agree with TRBD1. There are 17 residues in the CDR3. Germline V CDR1 and CDR2: MDHEN, SYDVKM. The CDR3 coding sequence is TGTGCCTGCAGTCCCCAGTATAACCGGGACAGTACCTACGAGCAGTACTTC. Translated: CACSPQYNRDSTYEQYF.

There are a few counts of this clonotype. V usage is TRBV20-1 and J usage is TRBJ2-1; 7 nucleotides align to TRBD2. The CDR3 extends over 12 amino acids. The ends lost 3 bases at V and 8 bases at J; junction bases unmatched: 4. The germline V gene encodes CDR1 DFQATT and CDR2 SNEGSKA (reference sequence). The CDR3 DNA reads TGCAGTGCTAGTTTGCGGGAGCATGAGCAGTTCTTC. Translated, it gives CSASLREHEQFF.

The gene calls are TRBV6-1 and TRBJ2-1; tentative D call: TRBD2 (6 bases). The CDR3 is 14 residues long. Trimming stripped 6 bases from V and 3 bases from J, with 12 bases between. Germline-derived CDR1 and CDR2 are MNHNS and SASEGT. The CDR3 region is CASSDSGSYNEQFF. Written as DNA, the CDR3 is TGTGCCAGCAGCGATAGCGGAAGCTACAATGAGCAGTTCTTC.

The J gene is TRBJ2-1, the V gene TRBV18; 11 nucleotides match TRBD1. This CDR3 comprises 16 residues. Germline V gives CDR1 KGHSH, CDR2 LQKENI. Trimming removed 4 bases from V and 8 bases from J; junction bases left unmatched: 10. In nucleotides, the CDR3 is TGTGCCAGCTCACTTCAAAGGACAGGGGGCAAGGATGAGCAGTTCTTC. As protein: CASSLQRTGGKDEQFF.

The chain couples TRBV18 to TRBJ1-4; no firm D call. Germline CDR1 KGHSH, CDR2 LQKENI. The CDR3 is 15 residues long. Trimming stripped 0 bases from V and 8 bases from J, with 13 bases between. The CDR3 is CASSPPLAMGEKLFF. Here the CDR3 DNA reads TGTGCCAGCTCACCACCTCTCGCCATGGGCGAAAAACTGTTTTTT.

The chain combines TRBV27 with TRBJ2-2; maybe TRBD1 (6 bases). Per the germline V gene, CDR1 is MNHEY and CDR2 is SMNVEV (reference sequence). This CDR3 has 16 amino acids. V was pared by 4 bases and J by 7 bases, with 19 bases between. The CDR3 region has the DNA TGTGCCAGCAGTTACCTAGTCCAGGGGCGCGGCGGGGAGCTGTTTTTT. This encodes CASSYLVQGRGGELFF.

This clonotype was seen a handful of times. The gene calls are TRBV6-6 and TRBJ2-7; no clear D. V lost 0 bases and J lost 2, with 11 bases in between. Germline CDR1 is MNHNY and CDR2 is SVGAGI (reference sequence). The CDR3 has 15 residues. The CDR3 DNA reads TGTGCCAGCAGTTACTCCCAGGACCTTCCCTACGAGCAGTACTTC. Amino acids: CASSYSQDLPYEQYF.

This clonotype is judged medium-sized. The gene calls are TRBV19 and TRBJ2-1, with 7 bases lining up with TRBD2. Germline lookup yields CDR1 LNHDA and CDR2 SQIVND (reference sequence). The CDR3 is 15 residues long. The J segment lost 4 bases and the V segment lost 1 base, leaving 4 bases of the junction unmatched. The CDR3 loop reads CASSIVWEGYNEQFF. In DNA form, the CDR3 reads TGTGCCAGTAGTATAGTATGGGAGGGGTACAATGAGCAGTTCTTC.

In this sample, this clonotype turned up a few times. V and J are TRBV18 and TRBJ1-2; D call uncertain. Trimming removed 3 bases from V and 8 bases from J, with 16 bases in between. The CDR3 has 14 residues. Germline lookup yields CDR1 KGHSH and CDR2 LQKENI. The CDR3 DNA follows: TGTGCCAGCTCACCCAGTCGGGGAGTAGAGGGCTACACCTTC. It specifies CASSPSRGVEGYTF.

The sample holds a few counts of this clonotype. The chain recombines TRBV6-5 with TRBJ2-5; a possible D gene is TRBD2 (6 bases). Deletions cut 0 bases from V and 5 bases from J, with 10 bases between. The CDR3 is made up of 14 amino acids. The germline V gene has CDR1 MNHEY and CDR2 SVGAGI. This CDR3 reads CASSYSGGVETQYF. CDR3 DNA: TGTGCCAGCAGTTACTCGGGGGGAGTGGAGACCCAGTACTTC.

V is TRBV10-3 and J is TRBJ1-6; D remains unclear. The germline V and J ends were trimmed by 2 bases and 7 bases, with 15 bases remaining between them. CDR1 and CDR2 (germline): ENHRY, SYGVKD. This CDR3 has 16 residues. DNA for the CDR3: TGTGCCATCAGTGAGCGGGGTATGGGTGGCAATTCACCCCTCCACTTT. Protein product: CAISERGMGGNSPLHF.

The genes are TRBV4-3 and TRBJ1-2; maybe TRBD1 (6 bases). The CDR3 has 16 residues. The V and J ends lost 0 bases and 2 bases respectively, with 13 bases between them. Germline CDR1 reads LGHNA; CDR2 reads YSLEER. The CDR3 loop is CASSQDWQGSNYGYTF. CDR3 in DNA: TGCGCCAGCAGCCAAGATTGGCAGGGGTCCAACTATGGCTACACCTTC.

This clonotype was picked up a small number of times. J is TRBJ2-1 and V is TRBV18, with 15 bases fitting TRBD2. V shed 1 base and J 7 bases; nucleotides not matched to a gene: 5. Germline CDR1 KGHSH, CDR2 LQKENI. The CDR3 extends over 17 amino acids. The CDR3 DNA is TGTGCCAGCTCACCACAAGGACTAGCGGGAGGGGGAAATGAGCAGTTCTTC. Protein sequence: CASSPQGLAGGGNEQFF.

This clonotype was counted only a few times. The V gene is TRBV11-2, the J gene TRBJ2-5; 8 bases match TRBD2. There are 15 residues in the CDR3. J gave up 4 bases and V 2 bases, and 6 bases lay outside the gene matches. Germline V CDR1 and CDR2: SGHAT, FQNNGV. The CDR3 sequence: CASSLLAGGGETQYF. The CDR3 region has the DNA TGTGCCAGCAGCTTACTCGCGGGAGGTGGAGAGACCCAGTACTTC.

The V gene is TRBV12-3 or TRBV12-4, the J gene TRBJ2-3; TRBD2 matches 12 bases. The trim removed 5 bases at V and 5 bases at J, leaving 5 bases unmatched. The CDR3 has 15 amino acids. In nucleotides, the CDR3 is TGTGCCAGCAGTGCTAGCGGGAGGGTGGTAGATACGCAGTATTTT. Protein product: CASSASGRVVDTQYF.

The rearrangement links TRBV20-1 to TRBJ2-1, with 13 nucleotides matching TRBD2. The CDR3 covers 14 residues. Germline CDR1 is DFQATT and CDR2 is SNEGSKA (reference sequence). The V gene end was trimmed by 6 bases and the J gene end by 7 bases; junction bases not matched to a gene: 6. CDR3 sequence (DNA): TGCAGTGCCGGACTAGCGGGAGATCTGAATGAGCAGTTCTTC. Its translation: CSAGLAGDLNEQFF.

This clonotype occurred a few times. This chain connects TRBV24-1 to TRBJ2-5; 9 bases map to TRBD1. The V and J ends lost 1 base and 4 bases, in that order; junction bases with no gene match: 0. Germline lookup yields CDR1 KGHDR and CDR2 SFDVKD. This CDR3 is built from 14 residues. CDR3 nucleotides: TGTGCCACCAGTGATTTACAGGGGGCAGAGACCCAGTACTTC. Translation gives CATSDLQGAETQYF.

The chain is built from TRBV7-6 and TRBJ1-3; 10 bases line up with TRBD1. Germline loops: CDR1 SGHVS, CDR2 FNYEAQ. With 5 bases clipped from V and 5 bases from J, the junction kept 12 bases outside the gene matches. The CDR3 runs to 17 residues. CDR3 in amino acids: CASSLSPGTGARNTIYF. The CDR3 DNA is TGTGCCAGCAGCCTAAGTCCCGGGACAGGGGCGAGAAACACCATATATTTT.

By proportion, this clonotype is medium-sized. The chain joins TRBV6-5 to TRBJ2-3; a possible D gene is TRBD1 (6 bases). The CDR3 spans 15 residues. Per the germline V gene, CDR1 is MNHEY and CDR2 is SVGAGI. The V end lost 2 bases, the J end lost 2 bases, and 11 bases lay between the germline ends. CDR3 DNA sequence: TGTGCCAGCAGTTACGACGCAGGGGACACAGATACGCAGTATTTT. Translation: CASSYDAGDTDTQYF.

This clonotype was seen a few times. The chain has TRBV7-9 and TRBJ2-7; 11 positions match TRBD2. The trim removed 1 base at V and 4 bases at J, leaving 6 bases unmatched. The CDR3 consists of 16 residues. Germline values: CDR1 SEHNR, CDR2 FQNEAQ (reference sequence). The CDR3 nucleotides read TGTGCCAGCAGCTTAGGGCGGGCTAGCGGGAGGTACGAGCAGTACTTC. This encodes CASSLGRASGRYEQYF.

This clonotype has just a few counts. The V call is TRBV27, the J call TRBJ2-2; D is unclear. The CDR3 is made up of 13 amino acids. V shed 3 bases and J shed 2 bases, with 4 bases lying between them. Germline loops: CDR1 MNHEY, CDR2 SMNVEV (reference sequence). The CDR3 DNA follows: TGTGCCAGCAGTTTTTACAACACCGGGGAGCTGTTTTTT. This sequence encodes CASSFYNTGELFF.

This clonotype turned up a few times. The CDR3 region is CASRTSGFSYEQYF. In nucleotides, the CDR3 is TGTGCCAGTAGGACTAGCGGCTTCTCCTACGAGCAGTACTTC. The chain is built from TRBV19 and TRBJ2-7; the match to TRBD2 covers 9 bases. Per germline, CDR1 LNHDA and CDR2 SQIVND (reference sequence). The V segment lost 6 bases and the J segment 0 bases; nucleotides outside the gene matches: 3. The CDR3 totals 14 residues. Full variable domain (rest looked up from reference TRBV19 and TRBJ2-7): DGGITQSPKYLFRKEGQNVTLSCEQNLNHDAMYWYRQDPGQGLRLIYYSQIVNDFQKGDIAEGYSVSREKKESFPLTVTSAQKNPTAFYLCASRTSGFSYEQYFGPGTRLTVT.

On this clonotype itself: This may be a read error, as it is one base from a much larger clone. V is TRBV29-1 and J is TRBJ2-7, with D perhaps matching TRBD1 (6 bases). This CDR3 comprises 12 residues. The V end was cut by 8 bases, the J end by 2 bases, with 13 bases between. Germline V CDR1 and CDR2: SQVTM, ANQGSEA. The CDR3 bases are TGCAGCTCCGGGACAAGAGCCTACGAGCAGTACTTC. Amino acids: CSSGTRAYEQYF.

This clonotype is large in the sample. The gene calls are TRBV29-1 and TRBJ2-1; TRBD2 is a possible D gene (6 bases). With 4 bases removed from V and 9 bases from J, the gap between germline ends came to 16 bases. This CDR3 comprises 13 residues. The germline gives CDR1 SQVTM, CDR2 ANQGSEA. The CDR3 DNA sequence: TGCAGCGTTGGGTCGGGAGAGAACGGTGAGCAGTTCTTC. It yields the protein CSVGSGENGEQFF.

Within the sample, this clonotype is large. The chain is built from TRBV29-1 and TRBJ2-7; TRBD1 agrees at 10 bases. The CDR3 is made up of 12 amino acids. The germline V gene has CDR1 SQVTM and CDR2 ANQGSEA. The V gene end was trimmed by 6 bases and the J gene end by 6 bases; junction bases not matched to a gene: 5. The CDR3 reads CSVVGQGIEQYF. Here the CDR3 DNA reads TGCAGCGTGGTGGGACAGGGGATCGAGCAGTACTTC.

This clonotype counts as medium-sized. The chain employs TRBV19 and TRBJ1-5, with TRBD1 as a possible D gene (6 bases). From germline, CDR1 is LNHDA and CDR2 SQIVND (reference sequence). V was trimmed by 3 bases and J by 5 bases, leaving 8 bases between them. The CDR3 extends over 13 amino acids. CDR3 loop: CASSIRGDQPQHF. In DNA, the CDR3 is TGTGCCAGTAGTATCAGGGGCGATCAGCCCCAGCATTTT.

This chain links TRBV6-6 with TRBJ1-2, with D tentatively TRBD1 (6 bases). V was cut by 11 bases and J by 7 bases, with 20 bases left in between. The germline CDR1 and CDR2 sequences are MNHNY and SVGAGI (reference sequence). This CDR3 contains 13 residues. The DNA for the CDR3 is TGTGCCGTCACCAGGGGCGTCGGGGGTGGCTACACCTTC. Its protein product is CAVTRGVGGGYTF.

This chain connects TRBV5-5 to TRBJ1-1; 10 bases are a match to TRBD1. The V gene's germline CDR1 is SGHKS and CDR2 YYEKEE (reference sequence). Trimming removed 3 bases from V and 3 bases from J; junction bases left unmatched: 11. The CDR3 contains 17 residues. Here the CDR3 DNA reads TGTGCCAGCAGCTCGGGAGACAGGGGGCGTTATCACACTGAAGCTTTCTTT. Translating it yields CASSSGDRGRYHTEAFF.